This T cell receptor (beta chain) was identified in a study of monozygotic twins with cystic fibrosis. There are 16 residues in the CDR3. V trimming: 5 bases; J trimming: 5 bases; junction bases outside the gene matches: 14. CDR1 and CDR2 from the germline V gene are SGDLS and YYNGEE. Libraries were prepared by immunoSEQ multiplex PCR; TCRdb keeps only in-frame clonotypes and omits some of them. Here the sample spans about 29,000 clones, around four fifths being singletons. This clone has only one observation. The material sequenced was blood. The receptor was isolated from a girl aged 2-10 years with cystic fibrosis. This chain joins TRBV9 and TRBJ1-1, with 8 bases matching TRBD1. Here the CDR3 reads CASSSSPQGAVTEAFF. CDR3 DNA sequence: TGTGCCAGCAGTTCTTCTCCCCAGGGGGCGGTAACTGAAGCTTTCTTT.